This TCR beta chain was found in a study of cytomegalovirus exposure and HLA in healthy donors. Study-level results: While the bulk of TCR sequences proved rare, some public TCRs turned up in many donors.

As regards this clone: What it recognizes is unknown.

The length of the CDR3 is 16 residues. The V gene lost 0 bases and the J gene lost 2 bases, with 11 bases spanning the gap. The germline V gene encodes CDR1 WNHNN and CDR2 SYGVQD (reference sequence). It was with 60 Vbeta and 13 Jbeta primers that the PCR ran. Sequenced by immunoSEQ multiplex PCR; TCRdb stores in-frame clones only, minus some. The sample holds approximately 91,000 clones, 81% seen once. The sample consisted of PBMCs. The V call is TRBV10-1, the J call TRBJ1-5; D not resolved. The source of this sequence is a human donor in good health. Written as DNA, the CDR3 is TGCGCCAGCAGTGAGTCGAGGCCGAGCCGCAATCAGCCCCAGCATTTT. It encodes CASSESRPSRNQPQHF.